The T cell receptor beta chain under discussion was sequenced for a study of blood T cell repertoires in COVID-19. Study as a whole: Samples of COVID-19 (acute and convalescent) were obtained from the United States, Italy and Spain. Nucleic acid was either cDNA or gDNA, and it came from T cells, B-cell-depleted T cells, or PBMCs.

The method was immunoSEQ multiplex PCR; TCRdb's version includes in-frame clones alone and lacks a portion of them. The table records approximately 200,000 clones, around 85% of them present only once. Ages ranged from roughly 18 to 100 years, with residence in around 24 US areas. Clinical history reported by participants formed the basis on which cohorts were assigned. This clone has more than one count but fewer than ten. The CDR3 covers 15 residues. J was trimmed by 0 bases and V by 5 bases; bases with no gene match: 7. CDR1 is SGHVS and CDR2 is FNYEAQ in the germline V gene. The sequencing input was PBMCs or T cells enriched from blood (not recorded which). The sequence was collected from a woman aged 25 to 39 who had recovered from COVID-19. This chain links TRBV7-6 with TRBJ2-7, with 7 bases fitting TRBD2. The DNA for the CDR3 is TGTGCCAGCAGCCTAAGAGCGGGAAGCTCCTACGAGCAGTACTTC. Encoded protein: CASSLRAGSSYEQYF.